Each of the 15 T cell receptor beta chains below was sequenced from the same sample in a study of spatial heterogeneity in lung cancer. Whole-study results and caveats: It was found that expanded intratumoral alpha and beta TCR counts tracked tumor mutation counts.

Which antigens these TCRs recognize remains unknown. Time point reported: sample taken at primary tumor resection. A single record per CDR3 protein comes from TCRdb applying MiXCR to the 5' RACE reads. The table lists thousands of distinct CDR3 sequences, roughly an eighth of them singletons. This material consisted of lung tumor tissue, taken at surgery. The receptors come from a male donor with early-stage non-small cell lung cancer.

This clonotype was seen more than once but under ten times. The chain joins TRBV11-2 to TRBJ2-1; D is undetermined. Per germline, CDR1 SGHAT and CDR2 FQNNGV. CDR3 length: 13 amino acids. Trimming pared 0 bases from V and 12 bases from J, leaving 12 bases between. This chain's CDR3 is CASSLERVQRQFF. CDR3 coding DNA: TGTGCCAGCAGCTTAGAGCGTGTACAAAGGCAGTTCTTC. Full variable domain (remainder filled in from reference TRBV11-2 and TRBJ2-1): EAGVAQSPRYKIIEKRQSVAFWCNPISGHATLYWYQQILGQGPKLLIQFQNNGVVDDSQLPKDRFSAERLKGVDSTLKIQPAKLEDSAVYLCASSLERVQRQFFGPGTRLTVL.

The J gene is TRBJ1-3, the V gene TRBV28; no clear D gene. V was trimmed by 1 base and J by 4 bases, leaving 8 bases between them. The germline CDR1 and CDR2 sequences are MDHEN and SYDVKM. This CDR3 region has 14 residues. DNA for the CDR3: TGTGCCAGCAGTTTATCCTTGGGAGGAAACACCATATATTTT. Its translation is CASSLSLGGNTIYF.

For this clonotype: An end of the junction does not agree with germline; a read error may underlie this. CDR3: CASSLAGGPTDTQYF. The CDR3 bases are TGTGCCAGCAGCCTAGCGGGGGGCCCCACAGATACGCAGTATTTT. The chain couples TRBV7-2 to TRBJ2-3; 11 bases line up with TRBD2. CDR3 length: 15 amino acids. CDR1 and CDR2 from the germline V gene are SGHTA and FQGNSA. The variable domain in full, with the rest retrieved from reference TRBV7-2 and TRBJ2-3, is GAGVSQSPSNKVTEKGKDVELRCDPISGHTALYWYRQSLGQGLEFLIYFQGNSAPDKSGLPSDRFSAERTGGSVSTLTIQRTQQEDSAVYLCASSLAGGPTDTQYFGPGTRLTVL.

This clonotype occurred many times. The gene calls are TRBV18 and TRBJ2-7; D uncertain. Germline V gene sequence: CDR1 KGHSH, CDR2 LQKENI. The CDR3 totals 13 residues. Deletions cut 4 bases from V and 6 bases from J, with 13 bases between. The CDR3 sequence: CASSQTSSGEQYF. Written as DNA, the CDR3 is TGTGCCAGCTCACAGACATCTTCTGGCGAGCAGTACTTC.

By share, this clonotype ranks as medium-sized. The chain joins TRBV9 to TRBJ2-1; either TRBD1 or TRBD2 may supply D (5 bases each). Germline values: CDR1 SGDLS, CDR2 YYNGEE. The CDR3 runs 16 residues. The V end lost 1 base, the J end lost 0 bases, and 11 bases lay between the germline ends. The CDR3 here is CASSVLAGASYNEQFF. CDR3 coding DNA: TGTGCCAGCAGCGTACTAGCTGGGGCCTCCTACAATGAGCAGTTCTTC. Full variable domain (rest looked up from reference TRBV9 and TRBJ2-1): DSGVTQTPKHLITATGQRVTLRCSPRSGDLSVYWYQQSLDQGLQFLIQYYNGEERAKGNILERFSAQQFPDLHSELNLSSLELGDSALYFCASSVLAGASYNEQFFGPGTRLTVL.

This clonotype was counted many times. The gene calls are TRBV7-2 and TRBJ2-7, with 9 bases fitting TRBD2. The length of the CDR3 is 13 residues. Trimming took 8 bases from V and 6 from J; bases not matched to a gene: 8. CDR1 and CDR2 (germline): SGHTA, FQGNSA. As DNA, the CDR3 is TGTGCCAGCTCGCGGGAGGGGGCGAGCGAGCAGTACGTC. Translated, it gives CASSREGASEQYV.

This clonotype was detected only a few times. The chain links TRBV3-1 to TRBJ2-3, with D possibly called TRBD1 or TRBD2 (7 bases each). The V end lost 0 bases, the J end lost 2 bases, and 15 bases lay between the germline ends. CDR1 LGHDT and CDR2 YNNKEL come from the germline V gene (reference sequence). The CDR3 sequence is 17 residues long. CDR3 residues: CASSQDWGGTVTDTQYF. The CDR3 DNA sequence: TGTGCCAGCAGCCAAGATTGGGGGGGGACAGTCACAGATACGCAGTATTTT.

This clonotype showed up just once. This chain connects TRBV11-3 to TRBJ2-7; 9 positions agree with TRBD1. The CDR3 contains 13 residues. The V gene end was trimmed by 6 bases and the J gene end by 4 bases; junction bases not matched to a gene: 4. In germline, CDR1 is SGHNT, CDR2 YENEEA. In DNA form, the CDR3 reads TGTGCCAGCAGTCCGGGACAGGGTTACGAGCAGTACGTC. Translating gives CASSPGQGYEQYV.

CDR3 residues: CASSPTGNEQYF. In nucleotides, the CDR3 is TGTGCCAGCAGCCCTACAGGGAATGAGCAGTACTTC. The chain employs TRBV7-6 and TRBJ2-7; weak D call: TRBD1 (6 bases). Germline V gene data show CDR1 as SGHVS and CDR2 as FNYEAQ. The CDR3 runs to 12 residues. V lost 5 bases, J lost 7 bases, and 12 bases lay in between.

The gene calls are TRBV6-6 and TRBJ2-7, with 9 bases lining up with TRBD1. The CDR3 loop spans 14 amino acids. Trimming at V came to 6 bases and at J to 3 bases, leaving 6 bases not matched to a gene. The germline gives CDR1 MNHNY, CDR2 SVGAGI (reference sequence). The CDR3 spells CASSRDREDYEQYV. The CDR3 nucleotides read TGTGCCAGCAGCCGGGACAGGGAGGACTACGAGCAGTACGTC.

By sample share, this clonotype is medium-sized. The chain combines TRBV9 with TRBJ1-1, with D maybe TRBD1 (5 bases). V was shortened by 7 bases and J by 8 bases, with 12 bases between the two germline ends. The CDR3 covers 11 residues. Germline values: CDR1 SGDLS, CDR2 YYNGEE. CDR3 residues: CASAGTEEAFF. CDR3 in DNA: TGTGCCAGCGCCGGGACCGAGGAAGCTTTCTTT.

The V gene is TRBV5-1, the J gene TRBJ2-1; tentative D call: TRBD2 (5 bases). Trimming left V 4 bases short and J 6 bases short, with 20 bases between. The CDR3 runs to 16 residues. Germline V CDR1 and CDR2: SGHRS, YFSETQ. CDR3 amino acids: CASSPMTLATSNEQFF. The CDR3 DNA sequence: TGCGCCAGCAGCCCGATGACTCTAGCTACCTCCAATGAGCAGTTCTTC.

By proportion, this clonotype is medium-sized. The chain uses TRBV7-8 and TRBJ1-5, with D perhaps matching TRBD1 (6 bases). Germline-derived CDR1 and CDR2 are SGHVS and FQNEAQ. V was pared by 3 bases and J by 9 bases, with 18 bases between. The CDR3 length is 15 residues. The CDR3 here is CASSLTQGRLGPQHF. The CDR3 nucleotides are TGTGCCAGCAGCTTGACCCAGGGGCGGCTGGGGCCCCAGCATTTT. The full variable domain, rest sourced from reference TRBV7-8 and TRBJ1-5, is GAGVSQSPRYKVAKRGQDVALRCDPISGHVSLFWYQQALGQGPEFLTYFQNEAQLDKSGLPSDRFFAERPEGSVSTLKIQRTQQEDSAVYLCASSLTQGRLGPQHFGDGTRLSIL.

This rearrangement joins TRBV10-3 to TRBJ1-1; D is ambiguous. V lost 5 bases to trimming and J lost 6 bases, with 10 bases between them. From germline, CDR1 is ENHRY and CDR2 SYGVKD. The CDR3 is made up of 12 amino acids. The CDR3 nucleotides read TGTGCCATCAGTCCCACCGACGCTGAAGCTTTCTTT. Translation: CAISPTDAEAFF.

This clonotype was recorded a few times. V gene TRBV9 combines with J gene TRBJ2-3; D unclear. Germline CDR1 SGDLS, CDR2 YYNGEE. Trimming stripped 7 bases from V and 0 bases from J, with 9 bases between. The CDR3 runs 13 residues. CDR3 coding DNA: TGTGCCAGCTCTGGCGCTAGCACAGATACGCAGTATTTT. As protein: CASSGASTDTQYF.